The 6 T cell receptor beta chains below come from one sample, sequenced in a study of blood T cell repertoires in COVID-19. Assay: immunoSEQ multiplex PCR; the TCRdb copy retains only in-frame clones and omits some. Among roughly 260,000 clones listed, about nine tenths were seen once. What was sequenced was PBMCs or T cells enriched from blood (not recorded which). The receptors come from a human donor in a cohort exposed to, infected with or recovered from COVID-19 (not recorded which). The donor label of this sample is uncertain.

The V and J genes are TRBV5-4 and TRBJ2-5, with TRBD2 identical over 9 bases. Per the germline V gene, CDR1 is SGHNT and CDR2 is YYREEE (reference sequence). This CDR3 has 15 residues. Losses at the gene ends were 4 bases for V and 2 bases for J; bases not matched to a gene: 6. CDR3: CASSTTSGFQETQYF. The CDR3 nucleotides read TGTGCCAGCAGCACGACTAGCGGATTTCAAGAGACCCAGTACTTC. The full variable domain, with the rest looked up from reference TRBV5-4 and TRBJ2-5, is ETGVTQSPTHLIKTRGQQVTLRCSSQSGHNTVSWYQQALGQGPQFIFQYYREEENGRGNFPPRFSGLQFPNYSSELNVNALELDDSALYLCASSTTSGFQETQYFGPGTRLLVL.

In DNA, the CDR3 is TGTGCCTGGAGTAATCGACTAGCGGGGTCCTACAATGAGCAGTTCTTC. Translating it yields CAWSNRLAGSYNEQFF. V and J are TRBV30 and TRBJ2-1, with 11 bases identical to TRBD2. CDR3 length: 16 residues. Per germline, CDR1 GTSNPN and CDR2 SVGIG (reference sequence). J was trimmed by 1 base and V by 2 bases; bases with no gene match: 4.

The chain links TRBV4-1 to TRBJ1-2; D is unresolved. The CDR3 is made up of 16 amino acids. The germline V gene has CDR1 MGHRA and CDR2 YSYEKL. V lost 1 base, J lost 2 bases, and 14 bases lay in between. The CDR3 DNA reads as TGCGCCAGCAGCCAAGGAATAGCCAAACGGAACTATGGCTACACCTTC. This translates into CASSQGIAKRNYGYTF.

J is TRBJ1-1 and V is TRBV6-5; tentative D call: TRBD1 (5 bases). Trimming pared 7 bases from V and 5 bases from J, leaving 14 bases between. The V gene's germline CDR1 is MNHEY and CDR2 SVGAGI. There are 13 residues in the CDR3. CDR3: CASKAGLRTEAFF. The CDR3 nucleotides are TGTGCCAGCAAGGCAGGGCTAAGGACTGAAGCTTTCTTT.

The chain recombines TRBV2 with TRBJ2-7; D is perhaps TRBD1 (5 bases). The CDR3 length is 14 residues. Trimming took 8 bases from V and 0 from J, leaving 14 bases between them. CDR1 and CDR2 (germline): SNHLY, FYNNEI. The CDR3, as DNA: TGTGCCAGCTCAGGTGACAGCCTCTCCTACGAGCAGTACTTC. It yields the protein CASSGDSLSYEQYF.

The chain couples TRBV2 to TRBJ1-2; no clear D. Trimming removed 5 bases at V and 5 bases at J, with 12 bases between. The germline V gene has CDR1 SNHLY and CDR2 FYNNEI. The CDR3 length is 13 residues. The CDR3 region has the DNA TGTGCCAGCAGTCCAAGCGTGGAGTATGGCTACACCTTC. Protein product: CASSPSVEYGYTF.